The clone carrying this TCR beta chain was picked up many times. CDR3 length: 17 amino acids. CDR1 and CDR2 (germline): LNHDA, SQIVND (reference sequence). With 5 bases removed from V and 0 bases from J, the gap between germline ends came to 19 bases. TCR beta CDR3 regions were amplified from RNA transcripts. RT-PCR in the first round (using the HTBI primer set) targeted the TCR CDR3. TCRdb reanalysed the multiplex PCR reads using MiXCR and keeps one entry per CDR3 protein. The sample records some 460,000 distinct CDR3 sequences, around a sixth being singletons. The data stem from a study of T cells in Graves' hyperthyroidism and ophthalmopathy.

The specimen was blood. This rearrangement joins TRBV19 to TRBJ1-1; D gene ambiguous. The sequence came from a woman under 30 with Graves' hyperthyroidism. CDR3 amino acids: CASSPTWTDSMNTEAFF. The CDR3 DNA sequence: TGTGCCAGTAGTCCCACTTGGACGGATAGCATGAACACTGAAGCTTTCTTT.